This T cell receptor (beta chain) was profiled in a study of blood T cell repertoires in COVID-19. Clones were sequenced by immunoSEQ multiplex PCR, and TCRdb holds only the in-frame ones, with some missing. The sample contains about 180,000 clones, 75% to 85% of which appear only once. CDR3 length: 14 amino acids. CDR1 is SGHTA and CDR2 is FQGNSA in the germline V gene. This chain uses TRBV7-2 with TRBJ2-3, with TRBD2 matching over 11 bases. The source is an older woman with COVID-19, enrolled during active disease. The sample consisted of peripheral blood. In DNA form, the CDR3 reads TGTGTCTCAACCCCCGGACTAGCGGGAGATACGCAGTATTTT. Translation: CVSTPGLAGDTQYF.